The rows below give T cell receptor beta chains drawn from one sample of a study of radiation and T cells in renal cell carcinoma. Data came from immunoSEQ multiplex PCR; TCRdb stores just in-frame clones and leaves some out. The table includes 13,000 or so clones, less than 70% detected once. This sample comprised tumor tissue, obtained from a patient whose treatment was nephrectomy without radiotherapy. These receptors were obtained from a woman aged 80 or over with renal cell carcinoma. Each CDR3 is given with its conserved first and last residue. Fields, in order: CDR3 protein, clone size, V gene. For some rows the clone size is stated as once, few or many, or as a class when expanded; others skip it.

CDR3 protein: CASTEIQGNTGELFF
clone size: NA
V gene: TRBV2

CDR3 protein: CASSLVTGTEDYTF
clone size: NA
V gene: TRBV7-9

CDR3 protein: CASSQAPDSRIDEQFF
clone size: NA
V gene: TRBV14

CDR3 protein: CASTLAGRETQYF
clone size: once
V gene: TRBV10-2

CDR3 protein: CASVGGNTEAFF
clone size: few
V gene: TRBV4-2

CDR3 protein: CASSERGNGYTF
clone size: medium-sized
V gene: TRBV2

CDR3 protein: CASSLRGQGHGYTF
clone size: NA
V gene: TRBV5-1

CDR3 protein: CASSSTGSYNEQFF
clone size: NA
V gene: TRBV9

CDR3 protein: CASSLVAGDGYTF
clone size: NA
V gene: TRBV7-2

CDR3 protein: CASSVGDGTEAFF
clone size: NA
V gene: TRBV7-7

CDR3 protein: CASSHPAGEYF
clone size: NA
V gene: TRBV23-1

CDR3 protein: CASSLGQGKSTF
clone size: NA
V gene: TRBV5-1

CDR3 protein: CASSQGGLTYEQYF
clone size: NA
V gene: TRBV4-1

CDR3 protein: CASSYSRSSYEQYF
clone size: NA
V gene: TRBV6-6

CDR3 protein: CASSPQAGGYEQFF
clone size: NA
V gene: TRBV7-3

CDR3 protein: CASSQDIGGGLLSDTQYF
clone size: few
V gene: TRBV4-3

CDR3 protein: CASGKWEDTEAFF
clone size: few
V gene: TRBV19

CDR3 protein: CASSEALGASNQPQHF
clone size: NA
V gene: TRBV6-1

CDR3 protein: CASRRTGSGTEAFF
clone size: NA
V gene: TRBV5-4

CDR3 protein: CAISDATGSAEAFF
clone size: NA
V gene: TRBV10-3

CDR3 protein: CASSATSGMNNEQFF
clone size: NA
V gene: TRBV9

CDR3 protein: CASSPSDGSYNEQFF
clone size: NA
V gene: TRBV11-3

CDR3 protein: CASSLGVAGGWTDTQYF
clone size: NA
V gene: TRBV11-2

CDR3 protein: CASSRLGSNYGYTF
clone size: few
V gene: TRBV6-5

CDR3 protein: CASSYGVTNEKLFF
clone size: few
V gene: TRBV6-5

CDR3 protein: CASRQDTGNQPQHF
clone size: NA
V gene: TRBV5-1

CDR3 protein: CASRRTGAYEQYF
clone size: NA
V gene: TRBV2

CDR3 protein: CASSLPRTGRILDYGYTF
clone size: NA
V gene: TRBV4-1

CDR3 protein: CASSVAGGWTEAFF
clone size: NA
V gene: TRBV28

CDR3 protein: CASSTPNLFGINYGYTF
clone size: NA
V gene: TRBV19

CDR3 protein: CSVASGQGVITEAFF
clone size: NA
V gene: TRBV29-1

CDR3 protein: CASSQITANQPQHF
clone size: few
V gene: TRBV4-1

CDR3 protein: CASSQGGAEAFF
clone size: NA
V gene: TRBV7-9

CDR3 protein: CASSLLRGGNSPLHF
clone size: NA
V gene: TRBV11-2

CDR3 protein: CASTPRDRDYNEQFF
clone size: NA
V gene: TRBV27

CDR3 protein: CASILIGAGGESNTGELFF
clone size: few
V gene: TRBV2

CDR3 protein: CASSPRGGKQETQYF
clone size: NA
V gene: TRBV5-4

CDR3 protein: CASGRTGLF
clone size: NA
V gene: TRBV6-1

CDR3 protein: CASSWAGDSTNEKLFF
clone size: NA
V gene: TRBV27

CDR3 protein: CASSDWGIGETQYF
clone size: NA
V gene: TRBV25-1

CDR3 protein: CASSQTWGTEAFF
clone size: few
V gene: TRBV10-1

CDR3 protein: CASSIQGANTEAFF
clone size: NA
V gene: TRBV19

CDR3 protein: CASSQGGRVGMNTEAFF
clone size: NA
V gene: TRBV14

CDR3 protein: CASRPGLAGGNTGELFF
clone size: NA
V gene: TRBV5-4

CDR3 protein: CASSAYRTISYEQYF
clone size: NA
V gene: TRBV6-5

CDR3 protein: CASSFSGSYGYTF
clone size: NA
V gene: TRBV5-4

CDR3 protein: CASSLWAPGNTEAFF
clone size: NA
V gene: TRBV5-1

CDR3 protein: CASSQFAGPQHF
clone size: NA
V gene: TRBV16

CDR3 protein: CASSAAGTGMETQYF
clone size: NA
V gene: TRBV9